These 19 T cell receptor beta chains were sequenced from one sample in a study of Graves' ophthalmopathy and Graves' hyperthyroidism. Amplification of TCR beta CDR3 regions used RNA transcripts. After a first-round RT-PCR with HTBI primers, a second-round multiplex PCR was run. TCRdb reprocessed the multiplex PCR reads via MiXCR and lists one record per CDR3 protein. The sample contains a few hundred thousand distinct CDR3 sequences, under 40% of which appear only once. Sequenced: peripheral blood or thyroid tissue (not recorded which). All receptors derive from an adult man with Graves' hyperthyroidism.

This clonotype was observed a few times. The rearrangement joins TRBV20-1 to TRBJ2-5; 14 positions match TRBD2. Looked up from germline, CDR1 is DFQATT and CDR2 is SNEGSKA (reference sequence). V was clipped by 0 bases and J by 2 bases; unmatched bases: 5. The CDR3 is made up of 17 amino acids. The CDR3 loop is CSARDWGLAGVQETQYF. CDR3 bases: TGCAGTGCTAGAGATTGGGGACTAGCGGGGGTACAAGAGACCCAGTACTTC.

A note on this clonotype: A read error may explain this, as a much larger clone is one base away. It is likely a read error, because the conserved phenylalanine at the end of the CDR3 is missing. The chain joins TRBV29-1 to TRBJ2-3, with 9 bases lining up with TRBD2. The CDR3 totals 15 residues. V was clipped by 3 bases and J by 2 bases; unmatched bases: 6. Germline V lookup: CDR1 SQVTM, CDR2 ANQGSEA. CDR3 residues: CSVDRVAGVTDTQYY. The CDR3, as DNA: TGCAGCGTTGACAGGGTAGCGGGGGTCACAGATACGCAGTATTAT.

This rearrangement joins TRBV5-1 to TRBJ1-1; possibly TRBD1 for D (5 bases). Germline V CDR1 and CDR2: SGHRS, YFSETQ. Between the trimmed V and J ends, which lost 4 bases and 4 bases, there was a span of 17 bases. CDR3 length: 15 amino acids. CDR3 region: CASSPSLGRGTEAFF. The CDR3 nucleotides read TGCGCCAGCAGCCCGAGCCTGGGGCGGGGCACTGAAGCTTTCTTT.

This clonotype was observed many times. This chain connects TRBV9 to TRBJ1-2; 7 nucleotides agree with TRBD1. Germline V lookup: CDR1 SGDLS, CDR2 YYNGEE. This CDR3 has 15 amino acids. The junction had 9 bases not matched to a gene; V was cut back by 3 bases and J by 4 bases. CDR3 region: CASSAQPQGTYGYTF. The CDR3, as DNA: TGTGCCAGCAGCGCCCAACCACAGGGGACCTATGGCTACACCTTC. Drawing the rest from reference TRBV9 and TRBJ1-2, the complete variable domain is DSGVTQTPKHLITATGQRVTLRCSPRSGDLSVYWYQQSLDQGLQFLIQYYNGEERAKGNILERFSAQQFPDLHSELNLSSLELGDSALYFCASSAQPQGTYGYTFGSGTRLTVV.

This clonotype has only one observation. The rearrangement uses TRBV5-8 and TRBJ1-5; D remains ambiguous. The CDR3 totals 15 residues. Between the trimmed V and J ends, which lost 4 bases and 11 bases, there was a span of 22 bases. Looked up from germline, CDR1 is SGHTS and CDR2 is YDEGEE. This chain's CDR3 is CASSPSGRGQETQHF. In nucleotides, the CDR3 is TGTGCCAGCAGCCCTAGCGGGAGAGGGCAAGAGACCCAGCATTTT.

This clonotype was counted a few times. The rearrangement links TRBV24-1 to TRBJ2-7, with 8 bases lining up with TRBD1. Matching the DNA end better, TRBJ2-1 makes the J call doubtful. The germline gives CDR1 KGHDR, CDR2 SFDVKD. This CDR3 is 16 amino acids long. Here the CDR3 DNA reads TGTGCCACCAGTGATATCGGACAGGGTAGCCTCAATGAGCAGTTCTTC. Residues: CATSDIGQGSLNEQFF.

This clonotype showed up many times. The J gene is TRBJ1-1, the V gene TRBV7-2; D ambiguous. The CDR3 consists of 12 residues. The V end lost 4 bases, the J end lost 5 bases, and 8 bases lay between the germline ends. Looked up from germline, CDR1 is SGHTA and CDR2 is FQGNSA. As DNA, the CDR3 is TGTGCCAGCAGCTCCCTGGGAACTGAAGCTTTCTTT. Amino acid sequence: CASSSLGTEAFF. Supplemented by reference TRBV7-2 and TRBJ1-1, the full variable domain reads GAGVSQSPSNKVTEKGKDVELRCDPISGHTALYWYRQSLGQGLEFLIYFQGNSAPDKSGLPSDRFSAERTGGSVSTLTIQRTQQEDSAVYLCASSSLGTEAFFGQGTRLTVV.

The sample holds one count of this clonotype. This chain links TRBV29-1 with TRBJ1-4, with TRBD1 as a possible D gene (5 bases). Germline V gives CDR1 SQVTM, CDR2 ANQGSEA. V lost 8 bases to trimming and J lost 13 bases, with 14 bases between them. The CDR3 is 10 amino acids. The CDR3 region has the DNA TGCAGCAGTAAATTAGGGGTACTGTTTTTT. The encoded protein is CSSKLGVLFF.

There are a few counts of this clonotype. The V call is TRBV12-3 or TRBV12-4, the J call TRBJ1-1, with a possible D match to TRBD1 (5 bases). Trimming pared 1 base from V and 2 bases from J, leaving 14 bases between. The length of the CDR3 is 16 residues. For the CDR3, the DNA is TGTGCCAGCAGTTTAGTTCTGGGGGGGGACAACACTGAAGCTTTCTTT. This translates into CASSLVLGGDNTEAFF.

There are many counts of this clonotype. The chain recombines TRBV29-1 with TRBJ1-1; 7 bases are shared with TRBD1. J was trimmed by 1 base and V by 3 bases; bases with no gene match: 2. The CDR3 extends over 13 amino acids. CDR1 is SQVTM, CDR2 ANQGSEA, per germline. This CDR3 reads CSVEGQKNTEAFF. For the CDR3, the DNA is TGCAGCGTTGAGGGACAGAAGAACACTGAAGCTTTCTTT.

The J gene is TRBJ2-2, the V gene TRBV5-1; D remains ambiguous. Trimming pared 7 bases from V and 0 bases from J, leaving 13 bases between. This CDR3 is built from 15 residues. Germline V gives CDR1 SGHRS, CDR2 YFSETQ. The CDR3 spells CASGTSIANTGELFF. The CDR3 nucleotides read TGCGCCAGCGGAACCAGTATAGCGAACACCGGGGAGCTGTTTTTT.

This clonotype was seen at least ten times. The chain carries TRBV12-3 or TRBV12-4 and TRBJ1-2; no clear D gene. This CDR3 region has 14 residues. The germline V and J ends were trimmed by 6 bases and 3 bases, with 14 bases remaining between them. The CDR3 reads CASSRERADYGYTF. As DNA, the CDR3 is TGTGCCAGCAGCCGGGAGAGGGCTGACTATGGCTACACCTTC.

The table lists this clonotype with many counts. V usage is TRBV6-2 or TRBV6-3 and J usage is TRBJ2-7; D is uncertain. Germline lookup yields CDR1 MNHEY and CDR2 SVGEGT. V lost 0 bases, J lost 3 bases, and 6 bases lay in between. The CDR3 has 13 residues. The CDR3 sequence: CASSYSSDYEQYF. The CDR3 DNA reads as TGTGCCAGCAGTTACTCTTCAGACTACGAGCAGTACTTC.

This clonotype was counted ten times or more. The chain employs TRBV6-4 and TRBJ1-6, with a possible D match to TRBD1 (6 bases). CDR1 is MRHNA, CDR2 SNTAGT, per germline. V was clipped by 8 bases and J by 6 bases, with 11 bases between them. This CDR3 has 13 residues. The CDR3 here is CASGRDTNSPLHF. The CDR3 DNA reads as TGTGCCAGCGGCCGGGACACTAATTCACCCCTCCACTTT.

This clonotype came up many times. The chain combines TRBV3-1 with TRBJ1-2; 8 bases are a match to TRBD1. Per the germline V gene, CDR1 is LGHDT and CDR2 is YNNKEL (reference sequence). V gave up 3 bases and J gave up 8 bases; unmatched junction bases: 8. The CDR3 is 14 amino acids. Here the CDR3 DNA reads TGTGCCAGCAGCCACAGGACAGGGTTTCGGGGCTACACCTTC. Its protein product is CASSHRTGFRGYTF. The whole variable domain, remainder taken from reference TRBV3-1 and TRBJ1-2, is DTAVSQTPKYLVTQMGNDKSIKCEQNLGHDTMYWYKQDSKKFLKIMFSYNNKELIINETVPNRFSPKSPDKAHLNLHINSLELGDSAVYFCASSHRTGFRGYTFGSGTRLTVV.

Points on this clonotype: This may be a read error: a much more frequent sequence differs by one nucleotide. This chain uses TRBV20-1 with TRBJ2-5; 13 bases line up with TRBD2. The CDR3 length is 15 residues. Per the germline V gene, CDR1 is DFQATT and CDR2 is SNEGSKA (reference sequence). With 5 bases clipped from V and 0 bases from J, the junction kept 3 bases outside the gene matches. The CDR3 sequence is CSAPGLAGDQETQYF. The CDR3 DNA follows: TGCAGTGCTCCCGGACTAGCGGGGGACCAAGAGACCCAGTACTTC.

This clonotype was recorded many times. The chain carries TRBV2 and TRBJ1-2, with no clear D. The V gene's germline CDR1 is SNHLY and CDR2 FYNNEI. The CDR3 has 13 residues. V was pared by 4 bases and J by 2 bases, with 8 bases between. The CDR3 coding sequence is TGTGCCAGCAGTGGTGGGGAAAACTATGGCTACACCTTC. Its translation is CASSGGENYGYTF.

The V call is TRBV7-2, the J call TRBJ2-7, with 9 bases lining up with TRBD2. TRBJ2-1 explains the end of the DNA better; the J call may be wrong. In germline, CDR1 is SGHTA, CDR2 FQGNSA. This CDR3 region has 17 residues. CDR3 sequence reads: CASSQDRRRGGPNEQFF. As DNA, the CDR3 is TGTGCCAGCAGCCAAGATCGTAGGCGGGGGGGTCCGAATGAGCAGTTCTTC.

The chain is built from TRBV5-5 and TRBJ2-2; D possibly uses TRBD1 or TRBD2 (5 bases each). Germline CDR1 SGHKS, CDR2 YYEKEE (reference sequence). Trimming cost V 6 bases and J 3 bases, with 15 bases left between them. The CDR3 runs to 15 residues. The CDR3 DNA follows: TGTGCCAGCACAAAGCCCTTGGGGGACACCGGGGAGCTGTTTTTT. This encodes CASTKPLGDTGELFF.